A selection of T cell receptor beta chains follows, all from one sample in a study of T cell changes during pregnancy in multiple sclerosis. Sequencing used immunoSEQ multiplex PCR; TCRdb keeps in-frame clones, though not all of them. The sample holds fewer than 65,000 clones, 90% seen once. The starting material was peripheral blood, obtained in the first trimester of pregnancy. Receptors were obtained from a female donor in good health, enrolled as a control in a pregnancy study. The conserved cysteine and the conserved F or W are not part of the CDR3 here.

TRBV19 | ASTRSGTGYGTTVYEQY
TRBV7-2 | ASSLATGNYGYT
TRBV4-2 | ASSQTSGGSYNEQF
TRBV7-2 | ASSLTEINYGYT
TRBV9 | ASSVATVGGTGELF
TRBV6-5 | ASSLNRGPGEQY
TRBV4-3 | ASSQDLGVGTDTQY
TRBV7-9 | ASSLEFGTSGGADTQY
TRBV14 | ASSPVAGEAPYEQY
TRBV5-5 | ASSLSLAGGTKTYNEQF
TRBV5-4 | ASSRDRGAKEKLF
TRBV9 | ASSGGGLAEYEQY
TRBV6-5 | ASSLSSGGGNEQF
TRBV9 | ASSSSGGPYNEQF
TRBV10-1 | ASSDGGGPQETQY
TRBV11-1 | ASSLIRAGEQY
TRBV11-3 | ASSLDPQRMSSYEQY
TRBV6-6 | ASSFPDRSGH
TRBV19 | ASSMGGGVYNEQF
TRBV5-4 | ASSTSGSGNEQF
TRBV7-9 | ASSLGVNNEQF
TRBV11-2 | ASSLRRTGKDEQF
TRBV5-1 | ASSLSGGSTDTQY
TRBV21-1 | ASSQGGGGYNEQF
TRBV7-3 | ASSLTKGAKTGGNEQF
TRBV5-6 | ASSLYGGVGTEAF
TRBV5-1 | ASSFAETGKIGYT
TRBV7-8 | ASSSPTPGQTYEQY
TRBV11-2 | ASSSLTGNTEAF
TRBV9 | ASSVDSRAQETQY
TRBV4-2 | ASSQDVKGGYLLAINSPLH
TRBV19 | ASSITYEGARNEQF
TRBV7-2 | ASSPGGQNTQY
TRBV2 | ASSEQGGDTQY
TRBV27 | ASSFLRGWEAF
TRBV28 | ASSPKRTGFPRTDTQY
TRBV7-9 | ASSETGASDTEAF
TRBV15 | ATSREGQRTGELF
TRBV27 | ASRARDRGSPSPEAF
TRBV7-2 | ASGGPDYGYT
TRBV25-1 | AQYGSSYNSPLH
TRBV27 | ASSQGLARYNEQF
TRBV30 | AWMKSRLVTDTQY
TRBV7-9 | ASSLVGERERLNNEQF
TRBV30 | AWSVLGGNQPQH
TRBV7-3 | ASSLDRGAITEAF
TRBV7-2 | ASSLVQANYGYT
TRBV19 | ASSIAGQGQETQY
TRBV5-1 | ASSLGQGASYEQY